Listed below are T cell receptor beta chains from one sample, sequenced in a study of shared clonotypes between healthy human individuals. TCRdb keeps only in-frame clones here, not all; method: immunoSEQ multiplex PCR. The repertoire holds some 360,000 clones, more than 60% seen once, with about 9.4% in the top ten. Sequencing was performed on memory CD4+ T cells sorted from blood. These receptors came from a man younger than 40 in good health. Both conserved end residues are part of each CDR3. Each record gives: V gene, clone size, J gene, CDR3 protein. The size entry is marked missing in some rows and otherwise reads once, few, many or a size class.

TRBV27	-	TRBJ2-3	CASSPVTLSTDTQYF
TRBV20-1	-	TRBJ2-3	CSAITGDTQYF
TRBV7-9	-	TRBJ2-2	CASSLGGKHTGELFF
TRBV7-7	-	TRBJ2-1	CASSPGRTSYNEQFF
TRBV19	-	TRBJ2-2	CASSIVSFDTGELFF
TRBV7-2	-	TRBJ2-1	CASSLESTSRFNEQFF
TRBV28	-	TRBJ2-6	CASSEVGAGANVLTF
TRBV5-1	-	TRBJ2-6	CASSRDWAGRSSGANVLTF
TRBV10-3	-	TRBJ2-2	CAISERLVSNTGELFF
TRBV10-1	-	TRBJ2-7	CASRPSIGLAGGPMYF
TRBV6-1	-	TRBJ1-2	CASSVEGSANYGYTF
TRBV11-2	once	TRBJ2-1	CASSLTSGKYNEQFF
TRBV6-1	-	TRBJ2-2	CASSEEWGVTGELFF
TRBV28	-	TRBJ2-7	CASIGGDRGLEEQYF
TRBV5-5	-	TRBJ2-5	CASSLAGTKTLTQYF
TRBV6-5	-	TRBJ2-6	CASGRSGANVLTF
TRBV5-5	-	TRBJ2-7	CASSLVQGAWEQYF
TRBV20-1	-	TRBJ2-5	CSADQQETQYF
TRBV10-3	-	TRBJ2-2	CATGGAGGLGTGELFF
TRBV28	-	TRBJ1-2	CASSLYNRVNYGYTF
TRBV28	-	TRBJ2-5	CASRSGQDQETQYF
TRBV7-8	-	TRBJ1-2	CASSRGRGAYGYTF
TRBV6-1	-	TRBJ2-7	CASSPRRGYSYEQYF
TRBV19	-	TRBJ1-5	CASSISRGGSNQPQHF
TRBV6-4	-	TRBJ2-1	CASSDSWGRAGRNEQFF
TRBV6-1	-	TRBJ2-7	CASSEDRGQRGRYEQYF
TRBV19	-	TRBJ1-4	CASRDPGQGKDEKLFF
TRBV7-9	once	TRBJ2-6	CASLDSSVLTF
TRBV6-1	few	TRBJ1-2	CASSGFGQGKDYGYTF
TRBV28	-	TRBJ1-1	CASSLVNGNAFF
TRBV6-5	-	TRBJ2-7	CASSPDLRGSYEQYF
TRBV5-1	once	TRBJ1-3	CASSSGDSRALSSGNTIYF
TRBV14	-	TRBJ2-2	CASSLTTGGEKLFF
TRBV11-2	-	TRBJ1-5	CASSFKDGRHQPQHF
TRBV9	few	TRBJ2-1	CASSAGTRAAGEQFF
TRBV5-1	-	TRBJ1-5	CASSPTPLVRSNQPQHF
TRBV27	-	TRBJ2-7	CASIREYGGLWNEQYF
TRBV5-1	many	TRBJ2-2	CASSLGATGELFF
TRBV6-5	once	TRBJ1-2	CASSAGKGYTF
TRBV5-1	-	TRBJ2-1	CASRSDMTVREQFF
TRBV15	-	TRBJ1-1	CATSSGNRELNTEAFF
TRBV7-9	-	TRBJ2-1	CASSFSGANEQFF
TRBV29-1	few	TRBJ1-1	CSVQLRRTEAFF
TRBV10-3	-	TRBJ1-2	CAISAQVYGYTF
TRBV18	once	TRBJ2-7	CASSPRGQFFYEQYF
TRBV19	-	TRBJ1-2	CASSIPPGRTDSTGYTF
TRBV28	-	TRBJ2-7	CASSLSGQGTYEQYF
TRBV2	-	TRBJ2-5	CASSQQGKETQYF
TRBV2	-	TRBJ2-3	CASYTLAGDTDTQYF
TRBV28	few	TRBJ2-5	CASSFYPAGGETQYF
TRBV19	-	TRBJ1-5	CASSIRDRGLHQPQHF
TRBV19	few	TRBJ2-7	CASSMGRAYGEQYF
TRBV2	-	TRBJ2-1	CASSDTAGGPNEQFF
TRBV28	-	TRBJ2-3	CASTHSGTGKNWGVTDTQYF
TRBV28	-	TRBJ1-2	CASSPARGGKGGYTF
TRBV9	-	TRBJ1-2	CASSVPQGHYTF